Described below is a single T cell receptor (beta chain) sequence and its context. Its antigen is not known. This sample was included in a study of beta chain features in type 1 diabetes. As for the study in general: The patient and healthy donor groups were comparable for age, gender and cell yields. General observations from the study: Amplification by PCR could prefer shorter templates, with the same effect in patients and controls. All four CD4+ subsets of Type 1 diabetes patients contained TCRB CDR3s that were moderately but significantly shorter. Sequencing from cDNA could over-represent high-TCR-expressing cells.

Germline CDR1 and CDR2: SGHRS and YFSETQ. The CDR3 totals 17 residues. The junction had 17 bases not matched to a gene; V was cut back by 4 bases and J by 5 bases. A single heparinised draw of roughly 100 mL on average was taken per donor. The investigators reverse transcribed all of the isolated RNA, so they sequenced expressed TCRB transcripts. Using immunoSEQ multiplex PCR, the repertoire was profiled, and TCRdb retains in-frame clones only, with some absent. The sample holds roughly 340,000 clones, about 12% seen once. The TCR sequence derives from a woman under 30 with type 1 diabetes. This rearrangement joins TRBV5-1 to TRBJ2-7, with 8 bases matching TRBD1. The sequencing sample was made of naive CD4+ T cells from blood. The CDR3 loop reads CASSAGTGSGGDDEQYF. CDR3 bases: TGCGCCAGCAGCGCTGGTACCGGGTCAGGGGGCGACGACGAGCAGTACTTC. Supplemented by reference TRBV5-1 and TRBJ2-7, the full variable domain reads KAGVTQTPRYLIKTRGQQVTLSCSPISGHRSVSWYQQTPGQGLQFLFEYFSETQRNKGNFPGRFSGRQFSNSRSEMNVSTLELGDSALYLCASSAGTGSGGDDEQYFGPGTRLTVT.